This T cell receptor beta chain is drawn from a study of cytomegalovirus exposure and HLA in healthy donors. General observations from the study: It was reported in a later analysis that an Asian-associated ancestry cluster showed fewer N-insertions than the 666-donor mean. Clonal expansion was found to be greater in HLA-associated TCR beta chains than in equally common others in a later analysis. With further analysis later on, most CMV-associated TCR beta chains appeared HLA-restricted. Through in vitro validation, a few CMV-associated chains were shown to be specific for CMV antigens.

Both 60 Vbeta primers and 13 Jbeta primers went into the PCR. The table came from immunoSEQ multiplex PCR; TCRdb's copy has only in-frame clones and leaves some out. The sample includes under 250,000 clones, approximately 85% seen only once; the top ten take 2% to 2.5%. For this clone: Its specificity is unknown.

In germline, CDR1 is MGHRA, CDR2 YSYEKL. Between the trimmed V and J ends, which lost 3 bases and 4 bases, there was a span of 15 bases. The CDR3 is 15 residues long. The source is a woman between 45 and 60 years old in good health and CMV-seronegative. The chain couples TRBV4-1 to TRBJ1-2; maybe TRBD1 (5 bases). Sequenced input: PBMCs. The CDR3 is CASSQTRQSLYGYTF. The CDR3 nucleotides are TGCGCCAGCAGCCAGACGCGACAGAGCCTCTATGGCTACACCTTC.